The next 13 T cell receptor beta chains were all read from a single sample in a study of control samples from healthy donors and cancer patients. Some clones are missing from TCRdb's copy, which holds only in-frame ones; the method was immunoSEQ multiplex PCR. The data contain 150,000 or so clones, 85% to 90% of them singletons. Sequenced material: blood. Receptors were obtained from a woman in her twenties or thirties in good health.

This clone occurred once. Other DNA variants within this sample encode the same CDR3. The chain links TRBV7-9 to TRBJ2-3; D remains ambiguous. Germline V gene sequence: CDR1 SEHNR, CDR2 FQNEAQ (reference sequence). The length of the CDR3 is 12 residues. Trimming removed 3 bases from V and 0 bases from J, with 1 base in between. CDR3 loop: CASSLSTDTQYF. DNA of the CDR3: TGTGCCAGCAGCTTGAGCACAGATACGCAGTATTTT.

This clone occurred a few times. The genes are TRBV11-1 and TRBJ1-4; D unresolved. CDR1 is SGHAT and CDR2 is FQDESV in the germline V gene (reference sequence). The CDR3 runs to 15 residues. Trimming shortened V by 1 base and J by 0 bases, and 6 bases separated the two germline ends. The CDR3 coding sequence is TGTGCCAGCAGCTTAGGATCTACAACTAATGAAAAACTGTTTTTT. Translation: CASSLGSTTNEKLFF.

CDR3 amino acids: CASRQGVTDTQYF. The CDR3 region has the DNA TGCGCCAGCAGACAGGGGGTAACAGATACGCAGTATTTT. V and J are TRBV5-1 and TRBJ2-3, with TRBD1 identical over 8 bases. CDR3 length equals 13 residues. Trimming at V came to 5 bases and at J to 3 bases, leaving 2 bases not matched to a gene. The germline V gene has CDR1 SGHRS and CDR2 YFSETQ.

The chain is built from TRBV5-4 and TRBJ2-2; 11 bases are a match to TRBD2. V gave up 2 bases and J gave up 3 bases; unmatched junction bases: 3. CDR1 is SGHNT, CDR2 YYREEE, per germline (reference sequence). The CDR3 is 16 residues long. The CDR3 here is CASSFLGLADTGELFF. The CDR3 coding sequence is TGTGCCAGCAGCTTTTTGGGACTAGCGGACACCGGGGAGCTGTTTTTT. Full variable domain (remainder filled in from reference TRBV5-4 and TRBJ2-2): ETGVTQSPTHLIKTRGQQVTLRCSSQSGHNTVSWYQQALGQGPQFIFQYYREEENGRGNFPPRFSGLQFPNYSSELNVNALELDDSALYLCASSFLGLADTGELFFGEGSRLTVL.

This clone was seen once. The chain couples TRBV5-1 to TRBJ2-1; 8 positions agree with TRBD2. This CDR3 has 16 amino acids. Germline V gene lookup returns CDR1 SGHRS and CDR2 YFSETQ. V shed 0 bases, J shed 7 bases, and the junction held 9 bases outside the gene matches. Here the CDR3 DNA reads TGCGCCAGCAGCTTGGCAGTAACTAGCGGATGGAATGAGCAGTTCTTC. Residues: CASSLAVTSGWNEQFF.

V usage is TRBV9 and J usage is TRBJ2-7, with 9 bases lining up with TRBD1. V lost 4 bases and J lost 4; bases outside the gene matches: 6. The length of the CDR3 is 14 residues. Germline V gene sequence: CDR1 SGDLS, CDR2 YYNGEE. The CDR3 loop reads CASSPGQGTYEQYV. The CDR3 coding sequence is TGTGCCAGCAGCCCGGGACAGGGAACTTACGAGCAGTACGTC.

Only one count was recorded for this clone. This rearrangement joins TRBV30 to TRBJ2-3, with no clear D. The CDR3 covers 12 residues. CDR1 is GTSNPN, CDR2 SVGIG, per germline (reference sequence). Trimming pared 2 bases from V and 6 bases from J, leaving 9 bases between. The CDR3 DNA reads as TGTGCCTGGAGTACCTCTATGGATACGCAGTATTTT. Its protein product is CAWSTSMDTQYF.

The rearrangement uses TRBV9 and TRBJ1-3; no firm D call. Per germline, CDR1 SGDLS and CDR2 YYNGEE. CDR3 size: 14 residues. V shed 5 bases and J shed 0 bases, with 9 bases lying between them. CDR3 coding DNA: TGTGCCAGCAGGGCGCACTCCTCTGGAAACACCATATATTTT. It encodes CASRAHSSGNTIYF.

The V gene is TRBV5-1, the J gene TRBJ1-4; 9 bases are shared with TRBD1. J gave up 7 bases and V 0 bases, and 7 bases lay outside the gene matches. CDR3 length equals 16 residues. CDR1 and CDR2 (germline): SGHRS, YFSETQ. The CDR3 DNA reads as TGCGCCAGCAGCTTGGGTCTCCTGGACAGGGGTGAAAAACTGTTTTTT. This translates into CASSLGLLDRGEKLFF.

This chain uses TRBV3-1 (or the pseudogene TRBV3-2) with TRBJ1-1, with D maybe TRBD1 (6 bases). This CDR3 contains 15 residues. V lost 1 base to trimming and J lost 1 base, with 10 bases between them. Germline CDR1 LGHDT, CDR2 YNNKEL (reference sequence). CDR3: CASSQAGVQNTEAFF. The CDR3, as DNA: TGTGCCAGCAGCCAAGCAGGGGTCCAGAACACTGAAGCTTTCTTT.

CDR3 sequence reads: CASSNGREATPPPGTEAFF. The CDR3 nucleotides are TGTGCCAGCAGCAACGGACGAGAAGCCACCCCCCCACCGGGGACTGAAGCTTTCTTT. The gene calls are TRBV11-2 and TRBJ1-1; D ambiguous. CDR3 length: 19 residues. V was pared by 5 bases and J by 5 bases, with 30 bases between. Germline V CDR1 and CDR2: SGHAT, FQNNGV.

The rearrangement uses TRBV19 and TRBJ2-5; no firm D call. Germline V lookup: CDR1 LNHDA, CDR2 SQIVND (reference sequence). The CDR3 extends over 12 amino acids. Trimming left V 3 bases short and J 4 bases short, with 6 bases between. CDR3 DNA: TGTGCCAGTAGTATGGATGGAGAGACCCAGTACTTC. It codes for CASSMDGETQYF.

This chain connects TRBV6-1 to TRBJ1-2, with 9 nucleotides matching TRBD1. The CDR3 is 13 amino acids. The ends lost 3 bases at V and 7 bases at J; junction bases unmatched: 3. CDR1 and CDR2 (germline): MNHNS, SASEGT. This CDR3 reads CASSDGDRAGYTF. The CDR3 nucleotides read TGTGCCAGCAGTGACGGGGACAGGGCTGGCTACACCTTC.